This T cell receptor beta chain emerged from a study of shared clonotypes between healthy human individuals (TCRdb year 2020). Regarding the research as a whole: The cohort comprised a couple of women and three men aged 18 to 49 years. To estimate repertoire size and how much clonotype sharing occurs between individuals, the study deeply sequenced the blood TCR repertoires of five healthy adults. For each donor, three plates each were used for CD4 naive and CD4 memory, two plates were used for CD8 naive, and one plate was used for CD8 memory. Leukapheresis yielded between about 0.94 and 9.5 billion PBMCs per donor. To increase sequencing depth and limit assay-specific biases, different laboratories used diverse techniques to prepare libraries and sequence TCR repertoires.

CDR1 and CDR2 are drawn from the germline V gene: SGHRS, YFSETQ. The junction shows trimming of 5 bases on V and 0 bases on J, plus 12 bases between the germline ends. Including cysteine and phenylalanine, the CDR3 has 14 amino acids. Only CDR3 DNA remains: 42 bases, in frame from the first base. With regard to this clone: This receptor's antigen is unknown. No qualities accompany the bases; no much larger clone lies one base away. At the DNA level, this CDR3 is encoded by other sequences in the same sample as well.

Overall results and qualifications from the work: Higher generation probabilities were observed for clonotypes shared by all four sorted-subset donors than for non-shared clonotypes. Rarefaction of sorted-subset datasets indicated incomplete sequencing despite the large sequencing depth. Naive subsets generally had larger estimated clonotype richness than memory subsets did. Sampling was restricted to blood, and TCR repertoires in tissues likely differ from the TCR repertoires found in blood. The genetic and exposure-history diversity represented was limited by the small number of donors. Sharing across several donors was observed for around 5% of naive CD4, around 3.5% of naive CD8, about 2.3% of memory CD4, and around 0.44% of memory CD8 clonotypes. Based on pairwise subsampling, the degree of clonotype sharing among donors was expected to be affected by sequencing depth.

Healthy HIV-negative adults with no recently reported acute infections or vaccinations were included as donors. All donors were Caucasian adults living in Nashville, Tennessee, USA. CD4+ T cells were enriched by magnetic negative selection, after which naive cells were positively selected on CD45RA and the negative fraction was taken as the memory subset. Blood was obtained by leukapheresis, after which PBMCs were separated by Ficoll-Histopaque density gradient centrifugation and cryopreserved in liquid nitrogen vapor phase. Analytical flow cytometry was used to check the purity and quantity of each magnetically sorted T cell population. From each sorted fraction, genomic DNA was isolated and quantified by UV absorbance on a Nanodrop 2000c. TCR CDR3 regions were amplified from genomic DNA by multiplex PCR using the deep immunoSEQ assay. Genomic DNA extracted from each cell subset was distributed evenly over all wells of several immunoSEQ 96-well plates, and each plate served as one replicate. Each replicate PCR for sorted subsets received approximately 220 ng genomic DNA, equal to roughly 33,000 T cell genomes. The purified libraries were quantified using a Qubit 3.0 fluorometer, sized with a Bioanalyzer 2100, and then quantified again using the KAPA Library Quantification kit. Each immunoSEQ 96-well plate was sequenced on its own single-read 150-cycle Illumina NextSeq 550 flow cell. On the authors' methods: Because only junctional sequences without quality scores were contained in the immunoSEQ output, filtering matching that applied to full-length reads could not be performed. Sequences were annotated with PyIR, a Python wrapper for IgBLAST v1.9, using IMGT germline references to assign V/J genes and CDR3. Reads with weak V/J assignments (E-value above 1e-6), missing CDR3, stop codons, out-of-frame junctions, or ambiguous translated residues were removed. V3J clonotypes were defined as sequences sharing the same inferred V gene, J gene, and CDR3 amino acid sequence. The percentage overlap between two repertoires was calculated by dividing the number of shared unique clonotypes by the size of the smaller repertoire. Richness of each repertoire was evaluated using RTK rarefaction, the Chao1 estimator, and Recon v2.1 estimates of unobserved clonotypes. Generation probabilities for all TCRbeta clonotypes obtained by the gDNA method from a few donors were computed using OLGA. The table comes from immuneACCESS by way of TCRdb, which keeps in-frame sequences with V and J called. Part of the clones is missing from these tables; in studies checked, under half for an unresolved V gene and the rest for unknown reasons. The V and J calls and clone size were taken over from that table, and D and trimming were inferred from the DNA. In all, the sample holds 2,500,000 or so clones, and 93% of those were seen once. Roughly 0.36% of the sample lies in the top ten.

In this chain, TRBV5-1 is recombined with TRBJ2-7, with TRBD2 perhaps the D gene, on 6 matching bases. Sequencing was done on a sample of naive CD4+ T cells from PBMCs. Explained via the paper, the cell subset or site label denotes: CD45RA+ positively selected. This clonotype was obtained from a man aged 18-30 years in good health. Some clones in this sample may be carry-over from other donors' samples. The CDR3 protein: CASSRDGSSYEQYF. The sequenced DNA is TGCGCCAGCAGTCGGGACGGGAGCTCCTACGAGCAGTACTTC.